This TCR beta chain emerged from a study of cytomegalovirus exposure and HLA in healthy donors (dated by TCRdb to about 2017). Some background on the complete study: An earlier analysis of approximately 640 of the donors reported more than 250 Gb of sequence data and 117 million unique TCR beta sequences from 150 million to 200 million T cells. An early release that covered fewer than 750 HLA-typed donors contained around 300 gigabases of sequencing data and around 85 million unique TCR sequences. Of the 300 to 400 genotyped donors, roughly 80% fell in the genetic ancestry cluster associated with self-reported Caucasian donors. The study aimed to test whether cataloging public T cell receptors could reveal signatures of past pathogen exposure. The study profiled the T cell repertoires of 550 to 700 subjects by immunosequencing and related them to cytomegalovirus serostatus. A separate validation cohort of 100 to 150 different subjects was used in addition to the roughly 700-subject first cohort. High-throughput TCR immunosequencing, statistical association of individual TCRs with disease status, and machine learning were combined to predict cytomegalovirus infection status. A later analysis re-analyzed previously published TCR beta repertoires from 666 donors and added high-resolution HLA genotyping to study TCR occurrence patterns. In the later analysis, no new phenotypic data were used to find candidate immune exposures; instead, reliance was placed on TCR beta sequences and their occurrence across donors. An earlier analysis of around 640 of the donors used high-throughput TCR beta sequencing to judge whether each TCR beta V gene segment behaved as functional or pseudogenic. Alongside the repertoire data, information on donor age, sex, ethnicity and CMV serostatus was compiled. Genome-wide SNP genotypes for about three fifths of the roughly 670 donors were used in a later genetic analysis, which treated that subset as a discovery cohort. Every discovery cohort repertoire had been produced on one sequencing platform. Class I and class II HLA loci were covered by the typing at four-digit resolution. Typing coverage differed by locus: A, B, C, DRB1 and DQB1 were typed in roughly 629-630 donors, DQA1 in approximately 520, DPA1 in around 600, and DPB1 in approximately 450. Because of strong linkage in the cohort, roughly five DR-DQ haplotypes were treated as single units for association and clustering. Among about 390 genotyped donors of the cohort, an average of around 240,000 unique TCR beta nucleotide sequences were sequenced per donor, 15% to 20% of them non-productive. Summary of the overall study and its limitations: The classifier was reported to diagnose cytomegalovirus status with high specificity and sensitivity in both the original cohort and the validation cohort. Around 16 rarely observed V segments, including chromosome 9 orphons, were excluded from the earlier analysis of almost 600 of the donors because counts were too low. The study gave a list of some 150 TCR beta chains associated with cytomegalovirus. At a false discovery rate of 0.05, a later analysis linked about 16,000 TCR beta sequences to specific HLA alleles. A further reported finding was that TCR beta sequences accurately predicted the HLA-A and HLA-B alleles for most subjects in the first cohort. A later genetic analysis associated a missense DCLRE1C variant with V-gene and J-gene trimming of TCR beta chains, and an independent cohort replicated the association. A later analysis found that HLA-associated TCR beta chains were more clonally expanded and had lower generation probabilities than equally common non-associated chains. A later genetic analysis reported fewer N-insertions in productive TCRs among donors in an Asian-associated ancestry cluster than the roughly 700-donor mean. Because the 87-base-pair reads could not distinguish some IMGT-functional V segments, including TRBV6-2 and TRBV6-3, those segments were excluded. The authors suggested that the approach could potentially be extended to other disease states and immunological phenotypes. Linkage disequilibrium might explain the correlated functional status among segregating V segments, but an unknown experimental factor could not be ruled out. In this cohort, only TCR beta chains were sequenced, and detectable features were limited by the absence of alpha or paired-chain data. According to a later analysis, TCR association rates differed among HLA loci, with DRB1 alleles showing the most associated TCRs and HLA-C alleles showing the fewest. For the cohort, immune exposure information was limited to CMV serostatus. Assigning TCR associations to individual alleles was difficult when HLA alleles, especially DR and DQ, strongly co-occurred. Most TCR sequences were seen in very few donors, while some public TCRs were found in many individuals. Sequencing depth was assumed to be roughly uniform across donors in the presence/absence analyses, though that assumption may not hold. A later analysis found that most CMV-associated TCR beta chains appeared HLA-restricted, with HLA associations seemingly driven largely by CMV exposure. Broadly in line with IMGT annotations, most TCR beta V segments showed up in productive rearrangements about 87% or about 30% of the time in an earlier analysis of several hundred of the donors. In vitro tests confirmed that a few of the cytomegalovirus-associated TCR beta chains recognize cytomegalovirus antigens. A cluster of highly shared sequence variants was judged likely to be a technical artifact of the sequencing pipeline. According to a later analysis, parvovirus B19, influenza, CMV and Epstein-Barr virus appeared linked to several top co-occurrence clusters. Because HLA typing was unavailable for some donors at each locus, only the typed subset was used in association tests.

Germline trimming amounts to 6 bases on V and 1 base on J, with 7 as the count of junction bases outside the gene matches. The CDR3 runs 16 residues from the cysteine to the phenylalanine. The retained sequence is limited to the CDR3, 48 bases, with the frame set at the first base. The germline V gene provides CDR1 MRHNA and CDR2 SNTAGT. The cohort comprised 550 to 700 healthy bone marrow donors. All cohort members were sampled while nominally healthy, although unrecorded immune exposures were likely present. The donor was CMV seronegative and belonged to the group of 350 or so seronegative cohort members. Every donor gave a peripheral blood sample, and the peripheral blood mononuclear cells from that sample were used for TCR beta sequencing. The Qiagen DNeasy Blood Extraction Kit was used to extract genomic DNA from the blood cell samples. This clone was recorded a few times. No cognate antigen has been identified for it. No much larger clonotype is one base removed from it; base qualities were not supplied.

The library was built by means of the immunoSEQ multiplex PCR assay. The multiplex PCR relied on a mix of 60 forward primers for TCR Vbeta segments and 13 reverse primers for TCR Jbeta segments. A multiplex PCR assay on genomic DNA amplified the CDR3 region of rearranged TCR beta genes. The amplified TCR beta libraries were sequenced on the Illumina HiSeq System as 87-base-pair reads. The published analysis was carried out like this. Across the 500 to 750 repertoires, a later analysis counted tens of millions of unique TCR beta chains, approximately 10 million of which were shared by at least two donors. Raw reads were error-corrected and collapsed into unique sequences with a nearest-neighbor algorithm that merged closely related sequences to remove PCR and sequencing errors. To assign V, D and J gene segments, CDR3 sequences were aligned to IMGT reference sequences. For a sequence to be retained, a match of at least six nucleotides to both a V gene segment and a J gene segment was required. A rearrangement counted as productive if the CDR3 had no stop codons and remained in frame with V and J, and every other rearrangement counted as non-productive. CDR3 was defined by IMGT convention, running from the second conserved V-encoded cysteine to the conserved J-encoded phenylalanine. In an earlier analysis of more than 550 of the donors, sequences lacking an unambiguous match to a single V gene segment were excluded. An earlier analysis of around 600 of the donors classified V segments as functional when productive rearrangements were above 56.7% and as segregating when the standard deviation between donors was above 5%. To diagnose cytomegalovirus status from the catalog of TCR beta chain sequences, a statistical classification framework was built. In a later analysis, TCR nucleotide sequences were compared against IMGT/GENE-DB human TR gene sequences so that V and J genes could be assigned. In a later analysis, CDR3 sequences and most-parsimonious VDJ recombination scenarios were assigned using the TCRdist pipeline. In a later analysis, each TCR beta chain was defined by its CDR3 amino acid sequence together with its V-gene family, and reads without a unique V-gene family were excluded. As a way to deal with suspected cross-contamination and a sequencing artifact, a later analysis dropped 450 to 600 nucleotide sequences that were highly shared and had low generation probability. For each public chain, a later analysis derived a clonal expansion index from normalized ranks of inferred template counts within each repertoire. A later analysis computed generation probabilities with a VDJ recombination model fitted to out-of-frame rearrangements, and checked the results against IGoR. A later analysis scored TCR-TCR, TCR-HLA and TCR-CMV co-occurrence with hypergeometric tests, applying a repertoire-size bias correction to TCR pairs. False discovery rates were estimated in a later analysis by permuting HLA or CMV assignments 20 times. In a later analysis, co-occurring TCRs were grouped with DBSCAN, and TCRdist sequence similarity was added when clustering was performed within HLA-allele-positive subsets. Co-occurrence clustering excluded repertoires with fewer than 30,000 or more than 120,000 public chains, plus five with anomalous nucleotide sharing. The table comes from immuneACCESS by way of TCRdb, which keeps in-frame sequences with V and J called. Part of the clones is missing from these tables; in studies checked, under half for an unresolved V gene and the rest for unknown reasons. The V and J calls and the clone size are those of that table, but D and trimming were determined from the DNA. Across this sample there are under 80,000 clones, with 65% to 70% seen only once. The top ten hold around 2% of the sample.

Sequences were obtained from PBMCs. The sequence is built from TRBV6-4 and TRBJ2-5, with TRBD2 identical over 11 junction bases. The sequence was collected from a woman aged 25 to 39 in good health and CMV-seronegative. The CDR3 protein: CASRKLAGAFQETQYF. The nucleotide sequence reads as follows: TGTGCCAGCAGGAAACTAGCGGGGGCCTTCCAAGAGACCCAGTACTTC.